The source of this TCR beta chain is a study of long-term antiretroviral therapy in people with HIV. Investigators performed immunoSEQ version v3.0 at survey level. The repertoire was sequenced with immunoSEQ multiplex PCR; TCRdb's copy has only in-frame clones and lacks some. The sample lists 23,000 or so clones; about four fifths were seen once. Deletions cut 4 bases from V and 11 bases from J, with 18 bases between. CDR1 and CDR2 from the germline V gene are SGHTS and YDEGEE. The CDR3 extends over 13 amino acids. The sequence came from a man in his forties or fifties with HIV. This chain joins TRBV5-8 and TRBJ1-1, with unresolved D. Source: unsorted PBMCs, taken 0.4 years after starting antiretroviral therapy. The CDR3 sequence is CASSDRRPGVAFF. The CDR3 nucleotides are TGTGCCAGCAGCGATAGACGGCCTGGCGTGGCTTTCTTT.